This entry lists 21 T cell receptor beta chains sequenced from one sample in a study of T-cell reconstitution after alpha-beta-depleted transplantation in children. Unique molecular identifiers were incorporated during preparation of the TCRbeta library. TCRdb called the PCR reads again in MiXCR, with one record for every CDR3 protein. The sample includes some 550,000 distinct CDR3 sequences, around 17% of them seen just once. The starting material was PBMCs from the stem cell graft donor, obtained from the stem cell graft. All receptors derive from a human donor who donated a stem cell graft to a child with acute lymphoblastic leukemia.

This rearrangement joins TRBV29-1 to TRBJ2-1; D call uncertain. The CDR3 totals 10 residues. Germline-derived CDR1 and CDR2 are SQVTM and ANQGSEA. The germline V and J ends were trimmed by 3 bases and 9 bases, with 6 bases remaining between them. CDR3 DNA: TGCAGCGTTGACATAGGTGAGCAGTTCTTC. Amino acid sequence: CSVDIGEQFF.

This clonotype has just a few counts. The rearrangement uses TRBV20-1 and TRBJ2-1, with 9 bases lining up with TRBD2. From germline, CDR1 is DFQATT and CDR2 SNEGSKA (reference sequence). The CDR3 length is 16 residues. V lost 4 bases, J lost 5 bases, and 12 bases stayed unmatched. The CDR3 DNA reads TGCAGTGCTACCCCTTGGGCGCGGGAGGGCCACAATGAGCAGTTCTTC. Encoded protein: CSATPWAREGHNEQFF.

V usage is TRBV7-9 and J usage is TRBJ2-1; 11 bases fit TRBD2. This CDR3 spans 15 amino acids. Germline CDR1 SEHNR, CDR2 FQNEAQ (reference sequence). V was clipped by 2 bases and J by 5 bases; unmatched bases: 2. CDR3 DNA: TGTGCCAGCAGCTTAAGGACTAGCGGGCACAATGAGCAGTTCTTC. Translation gives CASSLRTSGHNEQFF. Based on the CDR3 plus reference TRBV7-9 and TRBJ2-1, the full variable domain is DTGVSQNPRHKITKRGQNVTFRCDPISEHNRLYWYRQTLGQGPEFLTYFQNEAQLEKSRLLSDRFSAERPKGSFSTLEIQRTEQGDSAMYLCASSLRTSGHNEQFFGPGTRLTVL.

This clonotype turned up a few times. This chain joins TRBV10-1 and TRBJ2-1; the D is unclear. CDR3 size: 18 residues. Germline V gene data show CDR1 as WNHNN and CDR2 as SYGVQD (reference sequence). Between the trimmed V and J ends, which lost 0 bases and 2 bases, there was a span of 17 bases. CDR3 protein: CASSESGGTQRAYNEQFF. CDR3 nucleotides: TGCGCCAGCAGTGAGTCCGGCGGCACGCAAAGGGCCTACAATGAGCAGTTCTTC.

The J gene is TRBJ2-1, the V gene TRBV18; D is ambiguous. Germline lookup yields CDR1 KGHSH and CDR2 LQKENI. The CDR3 runs 15 residues. The V gene lost 8 bases and the J gene lost 1 base, with 15 bases spanning the gap. The CDR3 bases are TGTGCCAGCCAAGGGCTATTTATATCCTACAATGAGCAGTTCTTC. Translation gives CASQGLFISYNEQFF.

This chain joins TRBV29-1 and TRBJ1-2; no definite D call. V was shortened by 4 bases and J by 4 bases, with 13 bases between the two germline ends. Germline V lookup: CDR1 SQVTM, CDR2 ANQGSEA. The CDR3 covers 13 residues. CDR3 in DNA: TGCAGCGTTGGGCAGCCTCTGAGCTATGGCTACACCTTC. This sequence encodes CSVGQPLSYGYTF.

The gene calls are TRBV10-3 and TRBJ2-3; 7 positions match TRBD2. The CDR3 is 21 amino acids. The junction had 19 bases not matched to a gene; V was cut back by 0 bases and J by 1 base. In germline, CDR1 is ENHRY, CDR2 SYGVKD. The CDR3 nucleotides read TGTGCCATCAGTGAGTCGATGGGATTCTTTCGGCGGGAGCTTGGCACAGATACGCAGTATTTT. It encodes CAISESMGFFRRELGTDTQYF.

J is TRBJ2-7 and V is TRBV20-1; 11 bases are a match to TRBD2. This CDR3 spans 14 amino acids. CDR1 is DFQATT and CDR2 is SNEGSKA in the germline V gene (reference sequence). V gave up 6 bases and J gave up 4 bases; unmatched junction bases: 8. CDR3 region: CSAITSGSRYEQYF. CDR3 DNA: TGCAGTGCCATTACTAGCGGGAGCAGGTACGAGCAGTACTTC.

This chain joins TRBV10-3 and TRBJ2-7; 7 bases line up with TRBD1. J gave up 1 base and V 7 bases, and 10 bases lay outside the gene matches. CDR3 size: 15 residues. CDR1 and CDR2 from the germline V gene are ENHRY and SYGVKD. DNA of the CDR3: TGTGCCATCAAAGAGGGGGCCGGGCATTCCTACGAGCAGTACTTC. Translation gives CAIKEGAGHSYEQYF.

This chain joins TRBV25-1 and TRBJ1-2, with 8 bases that match TRBD1. Per the germline V gene, CDR1 is MGHDK and CDR2 is SYGVNS. The CDR3 has 15 amino acids. V was pared by 1 base and J by 3 bases, with 4 bases of the junction left unmatched. The CDR3 is CASSESGTGHYGYTF. The CDR3 DNA follows: TGTGCCAGCAGTGAATCCGGGACAGGCCACTATGGCTACACCTTC.

There are many counts of this clonotype. The CDR3, as DNA: TGTGCCAGCAGCGATTCGAGCGCTGGGGCCAACGTCCTGACTTTC. As protein: CASSDSSAGANVLTF. The rearrangement joins TRBV5-5 to TRBJ2-6; D remains unclear. Looked up from germline, CDR1 is SGHKS and CDR2 is YYEKEE (reference sequence). CDR3 length equals 15 residues. Trimming shortened V by 4 bases and J by 2 bases, and 10 bases separated the two germline ends.

This clonotype was counted between two and nine times. The rearrangement joins TRBV7-8 to TRBJ2-1; 14 nucleotides align to TRBD2. CDR1 is SGHVS and CDR2 is FQNEAQ in the germline V gene. V was pared by 1 base and J by 6 bases, with 11 bases of the junction left unmatched. The CDR3 totals 19 residues. In DNA, the CDR3 is TGTGCCAGCAGCTTAGAGGGACTAGCGGGAGTTCTTTTGGGCAATGAGCAGTTCTTC. Translated: CASSLEGLAGVLLGNEQFF.

This clonotype was seen a few times. J is TRBJ2-7 and V is TRBV7-9; D may be TRBD2 (5 bases). This CDR3 has 13 residues. Germline assignment: CDR1 SEHNR and CDR2 FQNEAQ (reference sequence). V was cut by 3 bases and J by 5 bases, with 11 bases left in between. The CDR3 protein is CASSFGRADEQYF. In DNA, the CDR3 is TGTGCCAGCAGCTTTGGGAGAGCGGACGAGCAGTACTTC.

J is TRBJ2-1 and V is TRBV18, with 8 bases aligning to TRBD1. From germline, CDR1 is KGHSH and CDR2 LQKENI. This CDR3 contains 12 residues. The J segment lost 13 bases and the V segment lost 6 bases, leaving 8 bases of the junction unmatched. The CDR3 loop is CASSQQGADQFF. CDR3 nucleotides: TGTGCCAGCTCCCAGCAGGGGGCGGACCAGTTCTTC. Full variable domain (outside the CDR3, taken from reference TRBV18 and TRBJ2-1): NAGVMQNPRHLVRRRGQEARLRCSPMKGHSHVYWYRQLPEEGLKFMVYLQKENIIDESGMPKERFSAEFPKEGPSILRIQQVVRGDSAAYFCASSQQGADQFFGPGTRLTVL.

There are a few counts of this clonotype. The chain couples TRBV12-3 or TRBV12-4 to TRBJ2-1; 12 nucleotides match TRBD2. This CDR3 has 18 amino acids. Trimming took 6 bases from V and 1 from J; bases not matched to a gene: 10. The CDR3 loop reads CASSGGRTSGTSYNEQFF. The CDR3 coding sequence is TGTGCCAGCAGCGGGGGGAGGACTAGCGGGACGTCCTACAATGAGCAGTTCTTC.

V usage is TRBV3-1 and J usage is TRBJ2-3; TRBD2 is a possible D gene (5 bases). Germline-derived CDR1 and CDR2 are LGHDT and YNNKEL (reference sequence). The ends were cut back, 3 bases at V and 2 bases at J, with 18 bases in the middle. The CDR3 is 17 amino acids. The CDR3 loop reads CASSQDPSGIHTDTQYF. Here the CDR3 DNA reads TGTGCCAGCAGCCAGGACCCCAGCGGAATTCACACAGATACGCAGTATTTT.

The chain recombines TRBV12-3 or TRBV12-4 with TRBJ2-1; D gene unclear. The germline V and J ends were trimmed by 6 bases and 4 bases, with 13 bases remaining between them. CDR3 size: 14 residues. For the CDR3, the DNA is TGTGCCAGCAGCCCCTCCAACGGGTACAATGAGCAGTTCTTC. This gives the protein CASSPSNGYNEQFF.

This clonotype was recorded many times. The chain is built from TRBV18 and TRBJ1-1; 8 positions agree with TRBD1. The CDR3 length is 17 residues. The trim removed 5 bases at V and 1 base at J, leaving 12 bases unmatched. Germline-derived CDR1 and CDR2 are KGHSH and LQKENI. The CDR3 nucleotides read TGTGCCAGCTCAATTGATTTTTTCGGGACAGGGAACACTGAAGCTTTCTTT. Translating gives CASSIDFFGTGNTEAFF. The full variable domain, completed using reference TRBV18 and TRBJ1-1, is NAGVMQNPRHLVRRRGQEARLRCSPMKGHSHVYWYRQLPEEGLKFMVYLQKENIIDESGMPKERFSAEFPKEGPSILRIQQVVRGDSAAYFCASSIDFFGTGNTEAFFGQGTRLTVV.

This clonotype was seen only a few times. The chain is built from TRBV20-1 and TRBJ2-2; 7 nucleotides align to TRBD2. Germline CDR1 and CDR2: DFQATT and SNEGSKA (reference sequence). The ends lost 4 bases at V and 3 bases at J; junction bases unmatched: 2. The CDR3 is made up of 13 amino acids. CDR3 region: CSATREDTGELFF. For the CDR3, the DNA is TGCAGTGCTACACGGGAGGACACCGGGGAGCTGTTTTTT.

The rearrangement joins TRBV7-2 to TRBJ2-7; tentatively, D is TRBD1 (5 bases). The length of the CDR3 is 12 residues. V lost 5 bases, J lost 3 bases, and 8 bases lay in between. CDR1 and CDR2 from the germline V gene are SGHTA and FQGNSA. The CDR3 DNA follows: TGTGCCAGCAGCATCGACAGCTACGAGCAGTACTTC. Its translation is CASSIDSYEQYF.

The J gene is TRBJ2-7, the V gene TRBV11-2; 8 bases are a match to TRBD1. The CDR3 is 17 residues long. Unmatched junction bases numbered 12, after V lost 1 base and J lost 4 bases. The germline V gene has CDR1 SGHAT and CDR2 FQNNGV. The CDR3 coding sequence is TGTGCCAGCAGCTTAGTAAAGAGGAGTGACAGGGGTTACGAGCAGTACTTC. Its protein is CASSLVKRSDRGYEQYF.